This record covers a single T cell receptor (beta chain). Its specificity is not known. This specimen comes from a study of tumor-infiltrating lymphocytes in primary liver carcinoma. Study overall: Among the tumors, stages were T1-T3 N0M0 and sizes roughly 4.2 to 11 cm.

A constant-region primer served to make TCR beta cDNA from roughly 500 ng total RNA. Generation of the TCR beta libraries relied on three nested multiplex PCR rounds using slightly modified ARM-PCR. Primers for the first two PCR rounds were TRBV1-TRBV30 forward primers and a C-beta reverse primer (around 10 cycles per round). Using its own MiXCR run on the multiplex PCR reads, TCRdb lists one record per CDR3 protein. The sample lists tens of thousands of distinct CDR3 sequences, 78% occurring once. The V end was cut by 9 bases, the J end by 3 bases, with 18 bases between. The CDR3 length is 16 residues. The germline CDR1 and CDR2 sequences are SGHAT and FQNNGV. DNA and RNA were both co-extracted from 20-30 mg of bulk tissue that had not been sorted. Every single tumor sample held over 80% viable tumor cells. Points from the study as a whole: There were only about 7.5-24% of top clones found in all five tumor regions.

Sequencing input: liver tumor tissue from sampling region 3. Subset specified: tumor region T3, left-lateral pole. The genes are TRBV11-2 and TRBJ2-6; TRBD2 is a possible D gene (5 bases). This clonotype originated in a man aged 35 to 55 with primary liver carcinoma and hepatitis B virus infection. CDR3 amino acids: CASSLDLGVGANVLTF. CDR3 nucleotide sequence: TGTGCCAGTAGCCTAGATCTCGGGGTTGGGGCCAACGTCCTGACTTTC.